A single TCR beta chain is shown here with its context. The data were taken from a study of blood T cell repertoires in COVID-19. Study in general: There were acute and convalescent COVID-19 samples, and they came from the United States, Italy and Spain. The analysed material was cDNA or gDNA that came from T cells, B-cell-depleted T cells, or PBMCs.

Original processing methods: Estimates of nucleated cell counts were drawn from the amplification of reference gene primers. Repertoires were generated with immunoSEQ multiplex PCR, while TCRdb's copy carries only in-frame clones and drops some. The V and J calls and the clone size are those of that table, but D and trimming were determined from the DNA. The sample consists of 650,000 to 800,000 clones, around 89% of them appearing once. Germline loops: CDR1 KGHDR, CDR2 SFDVKD. Trimming cost V 9 bases and J 0 bases, with 19 bases left between them. The CDR3 extends over 16 amino acids. The sequenced sample consisted of peripheral blood. The sequence was obtained from a woman in her late teens or twenties with acute or convalescent COVID-19. The chain links TRBV24-1 to TRBJ1-1, with a possible D match to TRBD1 (5 bases). The CDR3 coding sequence is TGTGCCACCTTCCGGTGGACAAACTTTATGAACACTGAAGCTTTCTTT. Its translation is CATFRWTNFMNTEAFF.